This TCR beta chain emerged from a study of cytomegalovirus exposure and HLA in healthy donors. Amplification used 60 Vbeta primers and 13 Jbeta primers. Method: immunoSEQ multiplex PCR; TCRdb's copy keeps in-frame clones and lacks some. In the table there are approximately 88,000 clones, roughly 72% of which are singletons. This clone appeared once. CDR1 SGHTA and CDR2 FQGTGA come from the germline V gene. V was pared by 5 bases and J by 2 bases, with 10 bases between. This CDR3 is built from 14 residues. This TCR was recovered from a young man in good health and CMV-seropositive. The genes are TRBV7-3 and TRBJ2-1, with a possible D match to TRBD2 (6 bases). The specimen sequenced was PBMCs. Here the CDR3 reads CASSPRGTYNEQFF. As DNA, the CDR3 is TGTGCCAGCAGCCCGCGCGGGACCTACAATGAGCAGTTCTTC.